Below, one T cell receptor (beta chain) is given with its context. This sequence may be a read error, since a much larger clone differs from it by one base. This record comes from a study of T cells in Graves' hyperthyroidism and ophthalmopathy. This CDR3 is 11 amino acids long. The germline V gene has CDR1 KGHDR and CDR2 SFDVKD. There were TCR beta CDR3 regions amplified from RNA transcripts. The HTBI primer set was used in a first-round RT-PCR of the TCR CDR3. MiXCR, applied by TCRdb to the multiplex PCR reads, yields one record per CDR3 protein. The sample records hundreds of thousands of distinct CDR3 sequences, 12% to 15% being singletons.

Sequencing input: blood. This chain links TRBV24-1 with TRBJ2-1; no clear D. This TCR was recovered from a woman aged 18-35 years with Graves' hyperthyroidism. CDR3 amino acids: CATSVLGERFF. The CDR3 region has the DNA TGTGCCACCAGTGTTCTGGGTGAGCGGTTCTTC.